A single sample gave rise to the 23 T cell receptor beta chains below, sequenced in a study of blood T cells in healthy people across ages. A second PCR of about 7 to 12 cycles used a sample-barcoded 5' primer and a J-beta primer mix. Using its own MiXCR run on the 5' RACE reads, TCRdb lists one record per CDR3 protein. Here the sample spans approximately 2,000,000 distinct CDR3 sequences, about two fifths being singletons. The specimen sequenced was blood. The receptors here all came from a human donor in good health.

This clonotype was observed a few times. The chain uses TRBV27 and TRBJ1-5; D not certain. Trimming shortened V by 5 bases and J by 4 bases, and 12 bases separated the two germline ends. The CDR3 length is 14 residues. CDR1 is MNHEY, CDR2 SMNVEV, per germline (reference sequence). CDR3 sequence: CASSHPGENQPQHF. CDR3 DNA sequence: TGTGCCAGCAGTCACCCAGGAGAAAATCAGCCCCAGCATTTT.

The sample holds a few counts of this clonotype. The rearrangement joins TRBV12-3 or TRBV12-4 to TRBJ2-5, with TRBD1 as a possible D gene (5 bases). The length of the CDR3 is 16 residues. V shed 5 bases and J shed 0 bases, with 16 bases lying between them. The CDR3 DNA sequence: TGTGCCAGCAGTGGACCCCGCAGGGCGTACCAAGAGACCCAGTACTTC. Translating it yields CASSGPRRAYQETQYF.

The rearrangement links TRBV7-2 to TRBJ2-4; D uncertain. The CDR3 consists of 14 residues. The V and J ends lost 5 bases and 2 bases respectively, with 10 bases between them. CDR1 is SGHTA and CDR2 is FQGNSA in the germline V gene. The CDR3 protein is CASSQALTKNIQYF. CDR3 in DNA: TGTGCCAGCAGCCAGGCCCTAACCAAAAACATTCAGTACTTC. Looking up the rest from reference TRBV7-2 and TRBJ2-4 gives the full variable domain: GAGVSQSPSNKVTEKGKDVELRCDPISGHTALYWYRQSLGQGLEFLIYFQGNSAPDKSGLPSDRFSAERTGGSVSTLTIQRTQQEDSAVYLCASSQALTKNIQYFGAGTRLSVL.

This clonotype appeared a few times. CDR3 in amino acids: CASSLGLGQVSYEQYF. CDR3 sequence (DNA): TGCGCCAGCAGCTTGGGTTTGGGACAGGTCTCCTACGAGCAGTACTTC. The chain couples TRBV5-1 to TRBJ2-7, with 8 bases lining up with TRBD1. Unmatched junction bases numbered 5, after V lost 0 bases and J lost 0 bases. This CDR3 comprises 16 residues. Germline V gene lookup returns CDR1 SGHRS and CDR2 YFSETQ.

The chain uses TRBV18 and TRBJ2-2, with D perhaps TRBD1 (5 bases). The V gene lost 3 bases and the J gene lost 2 bases, with 16 bases spanning the gap. CDR1 is KGHSH and CDR2 is LQKENI in the germline V gene. CDR3 size: 17 residues. CDR3 nucleotide sequence: TGTGCCAGCTCACCTCAATCCAGGACATTTAACACCGGGGAGCTGTTTTTT. Amino acids: CASSPQSRTFNTGELFF.

The genes are TRBV15 and TRBJ1-2, with 9 bases that match TRBD1. CDR1 LNHNV and CDR2 YYDKDF come from the germline V gene (reference sequence). V lost 4 bases to trimming and J lost 10 bases; unmatched junction nucleotides: 1. The CDR3 has 11 residues. The CDR3 sequence is CATSKQGAYTF. The CDR3 DNA reads as TGTGCCACCAGCAAACAGGGGGCCTACACCTTC.

This rearrangement joins TRBV11-2 to TRBJ2-1, with a tentative D call TRBD2 (6 bases). This CDR3 is built from 16 residues. Germline V gives CDR1 SGHAT, CDR2 FQNNGV. Trimming removed 3 bases from V and 3 bases from J, with 15 bases in between. The CDR3 protein is CASSFWGSGDYNEQFF. The CDR3 DNA sequence: TGTGCCAGCAGCTTCTGGGGTAGCGGAGACTACAATGAGCAGTTCTTC.

This clonotype has ten or more counts. This rearrangement joins TRBV6-5 to TRBJ1-1; 7 bases map to TRBD1. This CDR3 has 14 amino acids. The junction had 1 base not matched to a gene; V was cut back by 2 bases and J by 1 base. Per germline, CDR1 MNHEY and CDR2 SVGAGI. CDR3 amino acids: CASSYGTANTEAFF. The CDR3 coding sequence is TGTGCCAGCAGTTACGGGACAGCGAACACTGAAGCTTTCTTT.

This clonotype was seen a few times. This chain's CDR3 is CASSLFEGIEYGYTF. The DNA of the CDR3 is TGTGCCAGCAGCTTGTTTGAGGGCATCGAATATGGCTACACCTTC. J is TRBJ1-2 and V is TRBV7-8; D gene ambiguous. The V gene lost 3 bases and the J gene lost 5 bases, with 16 bases spanning the gap. Germline assignment: CDR1 SGHVS and CDR2 FQNEAQ. The CDR3 is 15 residues long.

The rearrangement uses TRBV28 and TRBJ2-1; D is undetermined. Deletions cut 2 bases from V and 5 bases from J, with 10 bases between. This CDR3 spans 14 amino acids. The germline V gene has CDR1 MDHEN and CDR2 SYDVKM. CDR3 in amino acids: CASSLMAEDNEQFF. CDR3 in DNA: TGTGCCAGCAGTTTAATGGCAGAGGACAATGAGCAGTTCTTC.

This clonotype was seen only a few times. CDR3 protein: CAIPGTGKSIVEQYF. CDR3 nucleotide sequence: TGTGCCATCCCCGGGACAGGGAAATCCATAGTCGAGCAGTACTTC. This chain links TRBV10-3 with TRBJ2-7; 9 positions match TRBD1. This CDR3 contains 15 residues. Germline assignment: CDR1 ENHRY and CDR2 SYGVKD. The J segment lost 6 bases and the V segment lost 8 bases, leaving 14 bases of the junction unmatched.

This clonotype occurred a few times. The gene calls are TRBV10-3 and TRBJ2-7; D perhaps matches TRBD1 (5 bases). Germline-derived CDR1 and CDR2 are ENHRY and SYGVKD. The CDR3 totals 12 residues. Trimming shortened V by 6 bases and J by 9 bases, and 15 bases separated the two germline ends. CDR3 bases: TGTGCCATCAGAACTCGCGAAAGGGGGCAGTACTTC. Its translation is CAIRTRERGQYF.

V is TRBV20-1 and J is TRBJ1-5, with TRBD1 as a possible D gene (5 bases). The CDR3 is 13 residues long. CDR1 DFQATT and CDR2 SNEGSKA come from the germline V gene (reference sequence). The V and J ends lost 0 bases and 9 bases respectively, with 12 bases between them. The CDR3 loop reads CSAREQVNGPQHF. The CDR3 DNA reads as TGCAGTGCTAGAGAACAGGTAAATGGGCCCCAGCATTTT.

J is TRBJ1-2 and V is TRBV6-5; D is uncertain. CDR1 MNHEY and CDR2 SVGAGI come from the germline V gene. With 0 bases removed from V and 8 bases from J, the gap between germline ends came to 10 bases. This CDR3 region has 13 residues. The CDR3 coding sequence is TGTGCCAGCAGTTACTCGATCGGTCTGGGCTACACCTTC. It yields the protein CASSYSIGLGYTF.

This rearrangement joins TRBV7-9 to TRBJ2-5; D might be TRBD1 or TRBD2, each matching 6 bases. Germline V lookup: CDR1 SEHNR, CDR2 FQNEAQ (reference sequence). This CDR3 is 15 amino acids long. The V and J ends lost 3 bases and 5 bases respectively, with 16 bases between them. CDR3 sequence: CASSFLGGGPETQYF. The DNA of the CDR3 is TGTGCCAGCAGCTTCCTTGGTGGGGGGCCTGAGACCCAGTACTTC.

A single count supports this clonotype. The genes are TRBV7-9 and TRBJ2-7; D not certain. The CDR3 has 12 residues. V was trimmed by 5 bases and J by 4 bases, leaving 9 bases between them. Germline assignment: CDR1 SEHNR and CDR2 FQNEAQ (reference sequence). CDR3 in amino acids: CASSLYWYEQYF. The DNA of the CDR3 is TGTGCCAGCAGCCTGTACTGGTACGAGCAGTACTTC. Variable domain in full (rest from reference TRBV7-9 and TRBJ2-7): DTGVSQNPRHKITKRGQNVTFRCDPISEHNRLYWYRQTLGQGPEFLTYFQNEAQLEKSRLLSDRFSAERPKGSFSTLEIQRTEQGDSAMYLCASSLYWYEQYFGPGTRLTVT.

In regard to this clonotype: One end of the junction fails to match germline, which may point to a read error. The V call is TRBV2, the J call TRBJ2-3, with D possibly TRBD1 on 6 matching bases. CDR1 SNHLY and CDR2 FYNNEI come from the germline V gene. This CDR3 region has 16 residues. CDR3 coding DNA: TGTGCCAGCAGGGAAGACAGGCGCGCAAGGTTGGATACGCAGTATTTT. This gives the protein CASREDRRARLDTQYF.

This clonotype was recorded a few times. The rearrangement uses TRBV9 and TRBJ2-3, with 14 bases lining up with TRBD2. With V trimmed by 4 bases and J by 6 bases, 7 bases remained unmatched. The CDR3 runs 16 residues. Per germline, CDR1 SGDLS and CDR2 YYNGEE. CDR3 region: CASSPRTSGGLDTQYF. CDR3 nucleotide sequence: TGTGCCAGCAGCCCTCGGACTAGCGGGGGGTTGGATACGCAGTATTTT.

The chain couples TRBV7-2 to TRBJ2-2; 7 nucleotides line up with TRBD1. The V gene's germline CDR1 is SGHTA and CDR2 FQGNSA. CDR3 length: 15 amino acids. V was pared by 5 bases and J by 7 bases, with 10 bases of the junction left unmatched. CDR3 residues: CASSADRARHGELFF. In DNA, the CDR3 is TGTGCCAGCAGCGCCGACAGGGCTCGTCACGGGGAGCTGTTTTTT.

This chain connects TRBV18 to TRBJ2-4; the D gene is possibly TRBD1 (6 bases). The J call may be faulty, since TRBJ2-7 better matches the DNA end. The CDR3 is made up of 14 amino acids. Germline V gene lookup returns CDR1 KGHSH and CDR2 LQKENI. CDR3 DNA sequence: TGTGCCAGCTATTCGGACAGCGCCCCCTCCGAGCAGTACTTC. This gives the protein CASYSDSAPSEQYF.

This rearrangement joins TRBV12-3 or TRBV12-4 to TRBJ1-2; possibly TRBD1 for D (5 bases). V was pared by 6 bases and J by 4 bases, with 12 bases between. There are 13 residues in the CDR3. The CDR3 sequence is CASRLAGFYGYTF. The CDR3, as DNA: TGTGCCAGCAGGTTGGCAGGGTTCTATGGCTACACCTTC.

This rearrangement joins TRBV20-1 to TRBJ1-1; D unresolved. The germline V gene encodes CDR1 DFQATT and CDR2 SNEGSKA (reference sequence). The V and J ends lost 3 bases and 0 bases respectively, with 8 bases between them. The CDR3 sequence is 13 residues long. In DNA form, the CDR3 reads TGCAGTGCTAGTCCCCCCATGAACACTGAAGCTTTCTTT. Translation gives CSASPPMNTEAFF.

The rearrangement uses TRBV6-2 or TRBV6-3 and TRBJ2-4; D is possibly TRBD1 (5 bases). Trimming removed 4 bases from V and 0 bases from J, with 13 bases in between. The CDR3 consists of 16 residues. Germline lookup yields CDR1 MNHEY and CDR2 SVGEGT. The CDR3 nucleotides read TGTGCCAGCAGTTCCGACAGCCTACTAGCCAAAAACATTCAGTACTTC. This gives the protein CASSSDSLLAKNIQYF.